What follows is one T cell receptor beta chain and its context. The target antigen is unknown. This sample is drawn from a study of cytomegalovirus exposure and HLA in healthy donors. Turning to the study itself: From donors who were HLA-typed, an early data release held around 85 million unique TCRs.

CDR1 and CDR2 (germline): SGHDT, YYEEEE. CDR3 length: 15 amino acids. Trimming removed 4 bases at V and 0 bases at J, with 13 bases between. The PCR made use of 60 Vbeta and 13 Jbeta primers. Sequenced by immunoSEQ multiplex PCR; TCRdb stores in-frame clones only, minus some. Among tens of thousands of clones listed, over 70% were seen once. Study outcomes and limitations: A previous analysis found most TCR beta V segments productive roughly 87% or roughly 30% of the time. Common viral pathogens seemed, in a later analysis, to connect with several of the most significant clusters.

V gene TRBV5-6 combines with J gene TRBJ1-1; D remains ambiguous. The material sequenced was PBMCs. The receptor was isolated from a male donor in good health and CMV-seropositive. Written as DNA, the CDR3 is TGTGCCAGCAGCCCGAGGAGGAGCCTGAACACTGAAGCTTTCTTT. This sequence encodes CASSPRRSLNTEAFF.